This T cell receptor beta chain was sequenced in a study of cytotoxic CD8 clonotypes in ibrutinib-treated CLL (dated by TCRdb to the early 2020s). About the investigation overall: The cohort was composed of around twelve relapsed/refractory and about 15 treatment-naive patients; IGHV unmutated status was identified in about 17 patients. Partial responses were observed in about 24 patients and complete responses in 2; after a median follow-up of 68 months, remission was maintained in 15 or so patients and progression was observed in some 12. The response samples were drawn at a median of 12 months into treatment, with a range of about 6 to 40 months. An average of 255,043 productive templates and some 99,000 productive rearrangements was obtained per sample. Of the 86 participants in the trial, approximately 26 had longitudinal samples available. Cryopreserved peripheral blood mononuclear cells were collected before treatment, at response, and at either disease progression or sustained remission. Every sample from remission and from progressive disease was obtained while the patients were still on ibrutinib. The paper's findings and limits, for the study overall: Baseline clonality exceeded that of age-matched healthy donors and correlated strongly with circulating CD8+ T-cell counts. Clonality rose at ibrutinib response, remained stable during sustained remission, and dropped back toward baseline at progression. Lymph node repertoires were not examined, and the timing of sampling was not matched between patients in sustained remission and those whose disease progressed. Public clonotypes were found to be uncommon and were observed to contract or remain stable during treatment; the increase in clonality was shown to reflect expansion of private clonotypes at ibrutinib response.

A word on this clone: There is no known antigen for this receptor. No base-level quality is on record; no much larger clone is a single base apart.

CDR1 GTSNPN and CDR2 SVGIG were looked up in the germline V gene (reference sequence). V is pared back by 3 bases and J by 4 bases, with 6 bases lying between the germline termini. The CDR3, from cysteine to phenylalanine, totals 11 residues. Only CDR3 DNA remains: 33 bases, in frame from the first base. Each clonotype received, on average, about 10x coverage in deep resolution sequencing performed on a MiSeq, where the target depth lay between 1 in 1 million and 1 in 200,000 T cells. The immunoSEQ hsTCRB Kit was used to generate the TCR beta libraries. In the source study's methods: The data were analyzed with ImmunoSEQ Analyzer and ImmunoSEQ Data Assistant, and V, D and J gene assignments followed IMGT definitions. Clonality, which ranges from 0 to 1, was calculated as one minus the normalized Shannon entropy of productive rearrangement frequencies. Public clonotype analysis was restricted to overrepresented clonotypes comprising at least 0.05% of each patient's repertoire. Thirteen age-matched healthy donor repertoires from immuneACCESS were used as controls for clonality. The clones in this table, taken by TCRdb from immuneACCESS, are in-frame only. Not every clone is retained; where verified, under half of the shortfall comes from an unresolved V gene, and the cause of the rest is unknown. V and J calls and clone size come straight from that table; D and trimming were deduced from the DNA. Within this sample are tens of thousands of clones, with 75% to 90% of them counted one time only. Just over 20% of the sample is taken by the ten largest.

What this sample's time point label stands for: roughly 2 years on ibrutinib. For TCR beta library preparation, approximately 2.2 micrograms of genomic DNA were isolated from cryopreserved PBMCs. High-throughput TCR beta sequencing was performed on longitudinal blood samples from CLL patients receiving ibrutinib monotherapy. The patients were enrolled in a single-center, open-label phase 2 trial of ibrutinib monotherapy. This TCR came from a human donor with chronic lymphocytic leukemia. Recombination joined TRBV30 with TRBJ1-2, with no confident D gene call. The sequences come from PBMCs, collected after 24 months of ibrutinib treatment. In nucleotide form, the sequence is TGTGCCTGGAGGATACTCTATGGCTACACCTTC. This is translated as CAWRILYGYTF.